One sample yielded the 32 T cell receptor beta chains listed below, sequenced in a study of blood T cell repertoires in COVID-19 (dated by TCRdb to the early 2020s). The method behind the library was the immunoSEQ multiplex PCR assay. Held by TCRdb, this immuneACCESS table contains in-frame sequences only and omits some clones. Under half of the omission traces to an unresolved V gene where checked; the cause of the rest is unknown. Here the sample has fewer than 250,000 clones; 88% occur a single time. The top ten clones comprise roughly 14% of the sample. The sample consisted of PBMCs or T cells enriched from blood (not recorded which). These receptors were obtained from a woman aged 45-65 years with acute COVID-19.

CDR3 bases: TGTGCCAGCAGTTACTTGGGGGGGGACACTGAAGCTTTCTTT. The encoded protein is CASSYLGGDTEAFF. This chain connects TRBV6-2 or TRBV6-3 to TRBJ1-1; perhaps TRBD1 as D (5 bases). The CDR3 totals 14 residues. V lost 1 base, J lost 3 bases, and 9 bases lay in between. CDR1 is MNHEY and CDR2 is SVGEGT in the germline V gene.

This clone was observed once. The chain uses TRBV2 and TRBJ2-7; 9 positions match TRBD1. The germline V gene has CDR1 SNHLY and CDR2 FYNNEI. V shed 6 bases and J 6 bases; nucleotides not matched to a gene: 9. The CDR3 spans 14 residues. The CDR3 protein is CASREQGAPLEQYF. CDR3 nucleotide sequence: TGTGCCAGCAGGGAACAGGGGGCCCCCCTCGAGCAGTACTTC.

The V gene is TRBV28, the J gene TRBJ1-1; 7 positions agree with TRBD1. This CDR3 is 14 amino acids long. Germline lookup yields CDR1 MDHEN and CDR2 SYDVKM. Losses at the gene ends were 5 bases for V and 0 bases for J; bases not matched to a gene: 3. The CDR3 spells CASSPDRVNTEAFF. CDR3 DNA: TGTGCCAGCAGTCCAGACAGGGTGAACACTGAAGCTTTCTTT.

This chain uses TRBV12-3 or TRBV12-4 with TRBJ2-7, with 7 positions matching TRBD1. After removal of 8 bases from V and 3 bases from J, the junction contained 7 bases not matched to a gene. The CDR3 has 13 residues. CDR3 region: CASARDSFYEQYF. CDR3 nucleotides: TGTGCCAGCGCCAGGGACAGCTTCTACGAGCAGTACTTC.

This clone came up once. The rearrangement links TRBV7-9 to TRBJ2-2; 7 bases align to TRBD2. CDR3 length: 14 residues. The V segment lost 4 bases and the J segment 4 bases; nucleotides outside the gene matches: 3. Germline lookup yields CDR1 SEHNR and CDR2 FQNEAQ (reference sequence). The CDR3 loop is CASSSGEGTGELFF. CDR3 DNA: TGTGCCAGCAGCTCGGGGGAGGGCACCGGGGAGCTGTTTTTT.

The gene calls are TRBV2 and TRBJ1-1; D is uncertain. Germline V gives CDR1 SNHLY, CDR2 FYNNEI. CDR3 size: 11 residues. Trimming stripped 3 bases from V and 11 bases from J, with 10 bases between. In nucleotides, the CDR3 is TGTGCCAGCAGTGAGGACTTTACCGCTTTCTTT. This gives the protein CASSEDFTAFF. Supplemented by reference TRBV2 and TRBJ1-1, the full variable domain reads EPEVTQTPSHQVTQMGQEVILRCVPISNHLYFYWYRQILGQKVEFLVSFYNNEISEKSEIFDDQFSVERPDGSNFTLKIRSTKLEDSAMYFCASSEDFTAFFGQGTRLTVV.

The genes are TRBV28 and TRBJ2-7; possible D gene TRBD2, 5 bases. Germline-derived CDR1 and CDR2 are MDHEN and SYDVKM. Trimming removed 5 bases at V and 3 bases at J, with 17 bases between. The CDR3 has 15 residues. The CDR3 DNA reads as TGTGCCAGCAGTACCCGGAGCGGCCCCAGCTACGAGCAGTACTTC. It translates to CASSTRSGPSYEQYF.

The chain combines TRBV6-5 with TRBJ2-7; D ambiguous. The CDR3 totals 16 residues. V lost 4 bases to trimming and J lost 0 bases, with 16 bases between them. Germline CDR1 MNHEY, CDR2 SVGAGI. In nucleotides, the CDR3 is TGTGCCAGCAGTTCCTCCCTCGGGTCGATCTCCTACGAGCAGTACTTC. Amino acid sequence: CASSSSLGSISYEQYF.

This clone was observed once. The V and J genes are TRBV24-1 and TRBJ2-7; D is ambiguous. Trimming shortened V by 3 bases and J by 5 bases, and 10 bases separated the two germline ends. The CDR3 is 13 residues long. Germline V gene lookup returns CDR1 KGHDR and CDR2 SFDVKD. CDR3 nucleotide sequence: TGTGCCACCAGTGATCCTAATATAAACGAGCAGTACTTC. It specifies CATSDPNINEQYF.

V and J are TRBV9 and TRBJ1-2; 7 nucleotides line up with TRBD1. J was trimmed by 4 bases and V by 4 bases; bases with no gene match: 4. The length of the CDR3 is 13 residues. Germline V gives CDR1 SGDLS, CDR2 YYNGEE. CDR3 bases: TGTGCCAGCAGCTCCGGGACAGCCTATGGCTACACCTTC. It yields the protein CASSSGTAYGYTF.

This clone was seen many times. V gene TRBV25-1 combines with J gene TRBJ2-2; D perhaps matches TRBD1 (6 bases). V was clipped by 5 bases and J by 3 bases, with 10 bases between them. There are 14 residues in the CDR3. Germline V gene data show CDR1 as MGHDK and CDR2 as SYGVNS. As DNA, the CDR3 is TGTGCCAGCAGTACCCACAGGGACACCGGGGAGCTGTTTTTT. Its protein product is CASSTHRDTGELFF. Full variable domain (rest looked up from reference TRBV25-1 and TRBJ2-2): EADIYQTPRYLVIGTGKKITLECSQTMGHDKMYWYQQDPGMELHLIHYSYGVNSTEKGDLSSESTVSRIRTEHFPLTLESARPSHTSQYLCASSTHRDTGELFFGEGSRLTVL.

V gene TRBV12-3 or TRBV12-4 combines with J gene TRBJ1-2, with D unclear. V lost 1 base and J lost 8, with 8 bases in between. The length of the CDR3 is 12 residues. In nucleotides, the CDR3 is TGTGCCAGCAGTTTAGTACAGTACGGCTACACCTTC. It specifies CASSLVQYGYTF.

This chain links TRBV9 with TRBJ2-5; D gene unclear. Germline V gene data show CDR1 as SGDLS and CDR2 as YYNGEE. V was cut by 0 bases and J by 0 bases, with 6 bases left in between. CDR3 length: 14 amino acids. DNA of the CDR3: TGTGCCAGCAGCGTAGCTCTCTACCAAGAGACCCAGTACTTC. As protein: CASSVALYQETQYF.

This clone was seen only once. The CDR3 region is CASSPARGFNSPLHF. CDR3 coding DNA: TGTGCCAGCAGCCCTGCACGAGGGTTCAATTCACCCCTCCACTTT. The gene calls are TRBV3-1 (or the pseudogene TRBV3-2) and TRBJ1-6; D is unclear. The V end lost 4 bases, the J end lost 7 bases, and 14 bases lay between the germline ends. CDR3 length: 15 amino acids. CDR1 is LGHDT, CDR2 YNNKEL, per germline (reference sequence).

CDR3 nucleotides: TGTGCCAGCAGCGACCGGGACAGGGAAGGAAAACTGTTTTTT. Translated, it gives CASSDRDREGKLFF. The J gene is TRBJ1-4, the V gene TRBV9, with 9 bases that match TRBD1. Germline CDR1 and CDR2: SGDLS and YYNGEE. This CDR3 is built from 14 residues. Trimming at V came to 3 bases and at J to 10 bases, leaving 7 bases not matched to a gene. Based on the CDR3 plus reference TRBV9 and TRBJ1-4, the full variable domain is DSGVTQTPKHLITATGQRVTLRCSPRSGDLSVYWYQQSLDQGLQFLIQYYNGEERAKGNILERFSAQQFPDLHSELNLSSLELGDSALYFCASSDRDREGKLFFGSGTQLSVL.

This sequence joins TRBV7-3 and TRBJ2-7; 7 nucleotides align to TRBD2. After removal of 2 bases from V and 3 bases from J, the junction contained 7 bases not matched to a gene. Looked up from germline, CDR1 is SGHTA and CDR2 is FQGTGA. This CDR3 spans 15 amino acids. CDR3 protein: CASSLLAGGGYEQYF. For the CDR3, the DNA is TGTGCCAGCAGCTTATTAGCGGGCGGGGGCTACGAGCAGTACTTC.

Here the CDR3 reads CAISESGSPRDEQFF. CDR3 DNA: TGTGCCATCAGTGAGTCAGGTAGCCCTCGGGATGAGCAGTTCTTC. The chain carries TRBV10-3 and TRBJ2-1; D is unclear. The CDR3 is 15 residues long. Germline CDR1 and CDR2: ENHRY and SYGVKD. Trimming cost V 0 bases and J 8 bases, with 14 bases left between them.

The rearrangement links TRBV6-1 to TRBJ2-7, with D possibly being TRBD1 (5 bases). V was clipped by 2 bases and J by 3 bases, with 20 bases between them. The germline CDR1 and CDR2 sequences are MNHNS and SASEGT. The CDR3 consists of 17 residues. The DNA of the CDR3 is TGTGCCAGCAGTGAACCTCGAGTAAGGGGATTTAGCTACGAGCAGTACTTC. It translates to CASSEPRVRGFSYEQYF.

This clone was observed once. The chain couples TRBV11-3 to TRBJ2-3; 8 nucleotides line up with TRBD1. CDR3 size: 14 residues. V dropped 5 bases and J dropped 3; count of bases not matched to a gene: 4. Germline CDR1 and CDR2: SGHNT and YENEEA. The CDR3 sequence: CASSLGQGTDTQYF. CDR3 nucleotides: TGTGCCAGCAGCCTCGGACAGGGAACAGATACGCAGTATTTT.

The J gene is TRBJ2-3, the V gene TRBV4-1; D is unresolved. V shed 4 bases and J shed 4 bases, with 18 bases lying between them. The CDR3 length is 16 residues. The germline CDR1 and CDR2 sequences are MGHRA and YSYEKL. This CDR3 reads CASSLRQGYLADTQYF. DNA of the CDR3: TGCGCCAGCAGCCTACGACAAGGTTACCTTGCAGATACGCAGTATTTT.

The gene calls are TRBV9 and TRBJ2-3; D is unclear. Germline V lookup: CDR1 SGDLS, CDR2 YYNGEE. There are 13 residues in the CDR3. Trimming took off 2 bases at V and 4 bases at J, with 8 bases between the two ends. The CDR3: CASSVERSDTQYF. The CDR3 nucleotides are TGTGCCAGCAGCGTGGAGAGGTCAGATACGCAGTATTTT. Full variable domain (outside the CDR3, taken from reference TRBV9 and TRBJ2-3): DSGVTQTPKHLITATGQRVTLRCSPRSGDLSVYWYQQSLDQGLQFLIQYYNGEERAKGNILERFSAQQFPDLHSELNLSSLELGDSALYFCASSVERSDTQYFGPGTRLTVL.

The CDR3: CASSDSQGQADNSNQPQHF. CDR3 coding DNA: TGTGCCAGCAGTGACTCCCAGGGACAAGCAGATAATAGCAATCAGCCCCAGCATTTT. This chain uses TRBV6-4 with TRBJ1-5; D perhaps matches TRBD1 (6 bases). V lost 0 bases, J lost 0 bases, and 18 bases lay in between. Germline V gene lookup returns CDR1 MRHNA and CDR2 SNTAGT. CDR3 size: 19 residues.

The chain carries TRBV18 and TRBJ2-3, with D maybe TRBD2 (6 bases). This CDR3 is built from 15 residues. Germline loops: CDR1 KGHSH, CDR2 LQKENI. V was pared by 1 base and J by 2 bases, with 10 bases between. The CDR3 DNA follows: TGTGCCAGCTCACCACTAGCGCGGGACACAGATACGCAGTATTTT. Residues: CASSPLARDTDTQYF.

This chain joins TRBV28 and TRBJ2-7; TRBD1 matches at 9 bases. Per the germline V gene, CDR1 is MDHEN and CDR2 is SYDVKM. This CDR3 region has 16 residues. V lost 6 bases, J lost 4 bases, and 13 bases stayed unmatched. The CDR3 bases are TGTGCCAGCAGCCCCCTCCTCGACAGGGGGTCATACGAGCAGTACTTC. As protein: CASSPLLDRGSYEQYF.

The chain has TRBV24-1 and TRBJ1-5; D gene unclear. Deletions cut 2 bases from V and 4 bases from J, with 2 bases between. This CDR3 has 12 amino acids. Germline CDR1 is KGHDR and CDR2 is SFDVKD. CDR3 region: CATSDSNQPQHF. The DNA for the CDR3 is TGTGCCACCAGTGATTCGAATCAGCCCCAGCATTTT.

This clone was found once. The chain recombines TRBV20-1 with TRBJ2-3; 7 positions agree with TRBD1. The CDR3 runs 14 residues. Looked up from germline, CDR1 is DFQATT and CDR2 is SNEGSKA (reference sequence). V shed 3 bases, J shed 11 bases, and the junction held 14 bases outside the gene matches. CDR3: CSASPGFGGQRQYF. CDR3 in DNA: TGCAGTGCTAGTCCTGGGTTTGGGGGACAGAGGCAGTATTTT.

V and J are TRBV15 and TRBJ1-5; TRBD1 agrees at 8 bases. With 5 bases clipped from V and 6 bases from J, the junction kept 6 bases outside the gene matches. This CDR3 comprises 14 residues. CDR1 LNHNV and CDR2 YYDKDF come from the germline V gene (reference sequence). In DNA form, the CDR3 reads TGTGCCACCAGCGCAGGGGGCTCCGGTCAGCCCCAGCATTTT. The encoded protein is CATSAGGSGQPQHF.

The V call is TRBV7-9, the J call TRBJ1-4, with 7 bases lining up with TRBD1. V was pared by 3 bases and J by 8 bases, with 6 bases of the junction left unmatched. Looked up from germline, CDR1 is SEHNR and CDR2 is FQNEAQ (reference sequence). This CDR3 is built from 14 residues. CDR3 in amino acids: CASSFPGGREKLFF. The CDR3 DNA is TGTGCCAGCAGCTTCCCAGGGGGGCGAGAAAAACTGTTTTTT.

This clone was detected a few times. The rearrangement links TRBV28 to TRBJ1-6; 8 positions agree with TRBD1. Germline-derived CDR1 and CDR2 are MDHEN and SYDVKM. This CDR3 region has 15 residues. Unmatched junction bases numbered 7, after V lost 5 bases and J lost 7 bases. This CDR3 reads CASSQGQVANSPLHF. CDR3 nucleotides: TGTGCCAGCAGTCAGGGACAGGTTGCAAATTCACCCCTCCACTTT.

The rearrangement uses TRBV7-2 and TRBJ1-5; 9 nucleotides line up with TRBD1. CDR1 SGHTA and CDR2 FQGNSA come from the germline V gene. The ends lost 5 bases at V and 5 bases at J; junction bases unmatched: 4. The CDR3 consists of 14 residues. CDR3 amino acids: CASSPWTGDQPQHF. DNA of the CDR3: TGTGCCAGCAGCCCATGGACAGGGGATCAGCCCCAGCATTTT.

J is TRBJ2-7 and V is TRBV28; TRBD2 aligns across 10 bases. The CDR3 is 15 residues long. The V segment lost 6 bases and the J segment 6 bases; nucleotides outside the gene matches: 11. Germline V gene lookup returns CDR1 MDHEN and CDR2 SYDVKM. Written as DNA, the CDR3 is TGTGCCAGCAGCGCCCGCCTAGCGGGAGCTCGCGAGCAGTACTTC. Encoded protein: CASSARLAGAREQYF. Supplemented by reference TRBV28 and TRBJ2-7, the full variable domain reads DVKVTQSSRYLVKRTGEKVFLECVQDMDHENMFWYRQDPGLGLRLIYFSYDVKMKEKGDIPEGYSVSREKKERFSLILESASTNQTSMYLCASSARLAGAREQYFGPGTRLTVT.

In nucleotides, the CDR3 is TGTGCCAGCAGCGCGGGGAGGGGACTAGCAGTTCAAGAGACCCAGTACTTC. Its translation is CASSAGRGLAVQETQYF. The chain is built from TRBV7-8 and TRBJ2-5; 9 bases are a match to TRBD2. In germline, CDR1 is SGHVS, CDR2 FQNEAQ. The CDR3 totals 17 residues. V lost 5 bases, J lost 2 bases, and 12 bases stayed unmatched.